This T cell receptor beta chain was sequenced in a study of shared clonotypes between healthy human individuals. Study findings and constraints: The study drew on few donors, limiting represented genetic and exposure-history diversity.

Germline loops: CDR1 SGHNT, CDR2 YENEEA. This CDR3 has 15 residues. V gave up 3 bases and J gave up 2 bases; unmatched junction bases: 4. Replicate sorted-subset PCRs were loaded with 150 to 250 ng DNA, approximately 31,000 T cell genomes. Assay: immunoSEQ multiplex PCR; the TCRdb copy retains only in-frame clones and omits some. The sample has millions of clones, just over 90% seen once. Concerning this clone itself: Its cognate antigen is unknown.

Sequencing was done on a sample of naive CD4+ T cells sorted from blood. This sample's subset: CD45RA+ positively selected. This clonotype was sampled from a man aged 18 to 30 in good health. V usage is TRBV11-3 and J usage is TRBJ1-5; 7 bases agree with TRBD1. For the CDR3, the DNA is TGTGCCAGCAGCTTTTCCGGGACAGGCAATCAGCCCCAGCATTTT. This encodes CASSFSGTGNQPQHF. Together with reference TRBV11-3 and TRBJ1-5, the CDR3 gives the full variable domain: EAGVVQSPRYKIIEKKQPVAFWCNPISGHNTLYWYLQNLGQGPELLIRYENEEAVDDSQLPKDRFSAERLKGVDSTLKIQPAELGDSAVYLCASSFSGTGNQPQHFGDGTRLSIL.